Shown below are 8 T cell receptor beta chains from a single sample sequenced in a study of blood T cell repertoires in COVID-19 (dated by TCRdb to about 2020). The protocol used for the library was the immunoSEQ multiplex PCR assay. Held by TCRdb, this immuneACCESS table contains in-frame sequences only and omits some clones. Under half of the omission traces to an unresolved V gene where checked; the cause of the rest is unknown. The sample data list some 340,000 clones, and around 83% of these were observed just once. The top ten clonotypes cover around 5% of the sample. Specimen: PBMCs or T cells enriched from blood (not recorded which). The receptor set was obtained from a woman between 50 and 59 years old who had recovered from COVID-19.

V and J are TRBV30 and TRBJ1-5, with 10 bases aligning to TRBD1. CDR3 size: 16 residues. The germline CDR1 and CDR2 sequences are GTSNPN and SVGIG (reference sequence). V shed 2 bases, J shed 0 bases, and the junction held 4 bases outside the gene matches. In DNA form, the CDR3 reads TGTGCCTGGAGTACCGGGACAGGGGATAGCAATCAGCCCCAGCATTTT. Translation: CAWSTGTGDSNQPQHF.

The rearrangement uses TRBV5-4 and TRBJ2-5, with D unresolved. The V gene's germline CDR1 is SGHNT and CDR2 YYREEE (reference sequence). The V end was cut by 4 bases, the J end by 2 bases, with 12 bases between. The CDR3 has 14 residues. DNA of the CDR3: TGTGCCAGCAGCATACCTTCCACTCAAGAGACCCAGTACTTC. It codes for CASSIPSTQETQYF.

This clone showed up just a few times. The chain has TRBV28 and TRBJ1-2; the D gene is possibly TRBD1 (5 bases). The CDR3 runs 14 residues. The germline V gene has CDR1 MDHEN and CDR2 SYDVKM. V shed 3 bases and J shed 7 bases, with 15 bases lying between them. CDR3 residues: CASSLGQGIGGYTF. DNA of the CDR3: TGTGCCAGCAGTTTGGGGCAGGGAATTGGTGGCTACACCTTC.

The chain couples TRBV30 to TRBJ1-1; TRBD1 aligns across 7 bases. Germline assignment: CDR1 GTSNPN and CDR2 SVGIG (reference sequence). The junction had 4 bases not matched to a gene; V was cut back by 3 bases and J by 3 bases. The CDR3 runs 13 residues. The chain's CDR3 is CAWRGQLDTEAFF. In DNA form, the CDR3 reads TGTGCCTGGAGGGGACAGTTGGACACTGAAGCTTTCTTT.

V gene TRBV9 combines with J gene TRBJ2-2, with a possible D match to TRBD1 (6 bases). The CDR3 loop spans 18 amino acids. Trimming left V 0 bases short and J 2 bases short, with 17 bases between. Germline V lookup: CDR1 SGDLS, CDR2 YYNGEE. The chain's CDR3 is CASSVVQGPMGNTGELFF. The CDR3 DNA sequence: TGTGCCAGCAGCGTAGTACAGGGTCCGATGGGAAACACCGGGGAGCTGTTTTTT.

This clone was seen only once. The rearrangement joins TRBV6-2 or TRBV6-3 to TRBJ1-2; D might be TRBD1 (5 bases). Per the germline V gene, CDR1 is MNHEY and CDR2 is SVGEGT. V lost 2 bases and J lost 7, with 14 bases in between. The CDR3 spans 14 residues. The CDR3 here is CASSYGKQVSGYTF. CDR3 nucleotide sequence: TGTGCCAGCAGTTACGGAAAACAGGTCTCTGGCTACACCTTC.

J is TRBJ1-2 and V is TRBV3-1 (or the pseudogene TRBV3-2); 8 nucleotides line up with TRBD1. The germline gives CDR1 LGHDT, CDR2 YNNKEL (reference sequence). Trimming took 1 base from V and 13 from J; bases not matched to a gene: 11. This CDR3 is 14 amino acids long. CDR3 residues: CASSQGVTGQGSTF. The CDR3 DNA reads as TGTGCCAGCAGCCAAGGGGTAACTGGACAGGGTTCCACCTTC.

This chain uses TRBV23-1 with TRBJ1-5, with TRBD1 as a possible D gene (6 bases). TRBV23-1 is identified as an open reading frame with a role that is uncertain. This CDR3 has 18 residues. Deletions cut 3 bases from V and 5 bases from J, with 23 bases between. The CDR3 DNA is TGCGCCAGCAGTCACCTGACAGGACAGACCGGTGGTGATCAGCCCCAGCATTTT. Translation gives CASSHLTGQTGGDQPQHF.